This T cell receptor (beta chain) was sequenced in a study of breast tumors, draining lymph nodes, adjacent tissues. This clonotype was counted at least ten times. Its antigen is unknown. Looked up from germline, CDR1 is DFQATT and CDR2 is SNEGSKA (reference sequence). V was shortened by 0 bases and J by 4 bases, with 12 bases between the two germline ends. There are 14 residues in the CDR3. TCRdb independently ran MiXCR on the multiplex PCR reads; one entry per CDR3 protein. The sample records some 130,000 distinct CDR3 sequences, less than 25% being singletons. Study findings and constraints: Luminal-like breast cancer showed significantly higher tumor–nontumor repertoire similarity than basal-like. Data only fit, rather than demonstrated, lymph node origin of most tumor T cells. Data fit most tumor T cells coming from lymph node, expanding in tumor. Tumor TCR diversity was below lymph nodes but above nontumor tissue.

The lymph nodes were axillary draining lymph nodes from breast cancer patients. Material for sequencing was axillary lymph node tissue. The gene calls are TRBV20-1 and TRBJ1-2; D unresolved. This sequence originates from a female donor with breast cancer. Some clones in this sample may be carry-over from other donors' samples. The CDR3 DNA follows: TGCAGTGCTAGAGATTTGGGAAACGGCTATGGCTACACCTTC. Its protein is CSARDLGNGYGYTF.